The next 15 T cell receptor beta chains were all read from a single sample in a study of blood T cell repertoires in COVID-19. Here immunoSEQ multiplex PCR was the method, and the copy in TCRdb shows in-frame clones only, minus some. Among approximately 50,000 clones listed, over 85% were seen once. The sample was peripheral blood. The receptor source for this set is a woman older than 75 with acute or convalescent COVID-19.

This clone was picked up a small number of times. This sequence joins TRBV30 and TRBJ2-5, with a weak D call TRBD2 (6 bases). V lost 3 bases to trimming and J lost 4 bases, with 12 bases between them. The germline gives CDR1 GTSNPN, CDR2 SVGIG (reference sequence). CDR3 size: 13 residues. In DNA form, the CDR3 reads TGTGCCTGGAGAGTAATCGGGAGAGAGACCCAGTACTTC. Protein sequence: CAWRVIGRETQYF.

V is TRBV6-5 and J is TRBJ2-7, with a weak D call TRBD2 (7 bases). The V gene's germline CDR1 is MNHEY and CDR2 SVGAGI. The germline V and J ends were trimmed by 2 bases and 3 bases, with 14 bases remaining between them. The CDR3 sequence is 15 residues long. The CDR3 loop is CASSYGGGTLYEQYF. CDR3 bases: TGTGCCAGCAGTTACGGGGGGGGCACCCTCTACGAGCAGTACTTC.

J is TRBJ2-2 and V is TRBV4-2; perhaps TRBD2 as D (6 bases). The CDR3 loop spans 17 amino acids. CDR1 is LGHNA and CDR2 is YNFKEQ in the germline V gene. The germline V and J ends were trimmed by 1 base and 5 bases, with 17 bases remaining between them. This chain's CDR3 is CASSQGARGVETGELFF. In nucleotides, the CDR3 is TGTGCCAGCAGCCAAGGGGCTCGCGGGGTGGAAACCGGGGAGCTGTTTTTT.

The V call is TRBV11-2, the J call TRBJ2-7, with D maybe TRBD1 (6 bases). In germline, CDR1 is SGHAT, CDR2 FQNNGV. V gave up 2 bases and J gave up 5 bases, with 10 bases separating them. This CDR3 comprises 13 residues. CDR3 sequence (DNA): TGTGCCAGCAGCTTACAGGGGACCCACGAGCAGTACGTC. Its protein is CASSLQGTHEQYV.

The chain joins TRBV10-2 to TRBJ1-2; 9 bases fit TRBD1. The germline V gene has CDR1 WSHSY and CDR2 SAAADI. Trimming removed 5 bases from V and 8 bases from J; junction bases left unmatched: 3. The CDR3 totals 12 residues. Here the CDR3 reads CASSRDRDGYTF. The CDR3 nucleotides read TGCGCCAGCAGTCGGGACAGGGACGGCTACACCTTC.

The chain recombines TRBV28 with TRBJ1-4; no reliable D call. The germline V gene encodes CDR1 MDHEN and CDR2 SYDVKM. The germline V and J ends were trimmed by 6 bases and 3 bases, with 14 bases remaining between them. The CDR3 covers 15 residues. For the CDR3, the DNA is TGTGCCAGCAGCGCCCGGGTCGTTCCTAATGAAAAACTGTTTTTT. Its translation: CASSARVVPNEKLFF.

This sequence joins TRBV27 and TRBJ1-1, with D possibly matching TRBD1 (5 bases). The V end was cut by 8 bases, the J end by 1 base, with 17 bases between. The CDR3 spans 15 residues. The V gene's germline CDR1 is MNHEY and CDR2 SMNVEV (reference sequence). The CDR3, as DNA: TGTGCCAGCTTAGGCCGGGGGGGATGGAACACTGAAGCTTTCTTT. It translates to CASLGRGGWNTEAFF.

This chain links TRBV19 with TRBJ2-3, with TRBD2 matching 12 bases. The germline V gene has CDR1 LNHDA and CDR2 SQIVND (reference sequence). V was pared by 6 bases and J by 0 bases, with 4 bases of the junction left unmatched. The CDR3 spans 16 residues. The CDR3 reads CASSQGLAGSTDTQYF. The CDR3 nucleotides read TGTGCCAGTAGCCAAGGACTAGCGGGGAGCACAGATACGCAGTATTTT.

The chain joins TRBV19 to TRBJ2-2, with 8 nucleotides matching TRBD1. V gave up 2 bases and J gave up 5 bases; unmatched junction bases: 10. Germline CDR1 LNHDA, CDR2 SQIVND (reference sequence). The CDR3 loop spans 17 amino acids. The CDR3 nucleotides are TGTGCCAGTAGTATACTATACGGGACAGGTAGTACCGGGGAGCTGTTTTTT. Amino acid sequence: CASSILYGTGSTGELFF. Full variable domain (missing parts from reference TRBV19 and TRBJ2-2): DGGITQSPKYLFRKEGQNVTLSCEQNLNHDAMYWYRQDPGQGLRLIYYSQIVNDFQKGDIAEGYSVSREKKESFPLTVTSAQKNPTAFYLCASSILYGTGSTGELFFGEGSRLTVL.

The chain uses TRBV5-1 and TRBJ2-5; the match to TRBD2 covers 12 bases. Unmatched junction bases numbered 9, after V lost 7 bases and J lost 5 bases. This CDR3 is built from 15 residues. Germline assignment: CDR1 SGHRS and CDR2 YFSETQ. CDR3 sequence: CASGPSSGGEETQYF. In nucleotides, the CDR3 is TGCGCCAGCGGTCCCTCTAGCGGGGGGGAGGAGACCCAGTACTTC.

This clone has just one count. V is TRBV7-2 and J is TRBJ1-6; D gene ambiguous. The CDR3 length is 13 residues. V lost 2 bases and J lost 10, with 9 bases in between. CDR1 is SGHTA, CDR2 FQGNSA, per germline. The CDR3 bases are TGTGCCAGCAGCTTAAGTTGGCTCTCACCCCTCCACTTT. Translated: CASSLSWLSPLHF.

The chain has TRBV18 and TRBJ1-1, with TRBD1 matching over 10 bases. Trimming removed 4 bases from V and 1 base from J; junction bases left unmatched: 6. CDR3 length: 16 amino acids. The V gene's germline CDR1 is KGHSH and CDR2 LQKENI. This chain's CDR3 is CASSQTGQGKNTEAFF. CDR3 in DNA: TGTGCCAGCTCACAAACGGGACAGGGGAAGAACACTGAAGCTTTCTTT.

V gene TRBV28 combines with J gene TRBJ1-4, with a tentative D call TRBD1 (5 bases). V gave up 3 bases and J gave up 5 bases, with 10 bases separating them. The germline V gene has CDR1 MDHEN and CDR2 SYDVKM. The CDR3 totals 14 residues. The CDR3 reads CASSFDSLNEKLFF. In nucleotides, the CDR3 is TGTGCCAGCAGTTTCGACAGTCTAAATGAAAAACTGTTTTTT.

The rearrangement uses TRBV19 and TRBJ1-5, with D possibly TRBD1 on 6 matching bases. The germline V gene encodes CDR1 LNHDA and CDR2 SQIVND (reference sequence). The CDR3 runs to 17 residues. V lost 0 bases and J lost 1, with 13 bases in between. The CDR3 coding sequence is TGTGCCAGTAGTATAGACCCCGACAGGACCAGCAATCAGCCCCAGCATTTT. This codes for CASSIDPDRTSNQPQHF.

The rearrangement links TRBV21-1 to TRBJ2-1; TRBD2 reflects the table's D call only, with no check against the DNA. TRBV21-1 is reported as a pseudogene. This CDR3 comprises 18 residues. The CDR3 here is CASSKAGTSGGAGNEQFF. In DNA, the CDR3 is TGTGCCAGCAGCAAAGCCGGGACTAGCGGGGGGGCCGGGAATGAGCAGTTCTTC.